Listed below are T cell receptor beta chains from one sample, sequenced in a study of shared clonotypes between healthy human individuals. The data were produced by immunoSEQ multiplex PCR, yet TCRdb's version contains in-frame clones alone and is incomplete. The sample contains roughly 660,000 clones, about 90% of which appear only once. Source material: memory CD8+ T cells from PBMCs. These receptors were obtained from a man between 18 and 35 years old in good health. Some clones in this sample may be carry-over from other donors' samples. The CDR3 runs from the conserved cysteine through the conserved F or W. The order of the fields is D gene, V gene, clone size, J gene, CDR3 protein, CDR3 DNA. The D gene is left open where the match is weak. Size is omitted from some rows. Given values are once, few, many or a class for expanded clones.

>TRBD2|TRBV9|-|TRBJ2-1
CASSVGGSGRANEQFF
TGTGCCAGCAGCGTAGGCGGTAGCGGGAGGGCCAATGAGCAGTTCTTC
>-|TRBV6-5|-|TRBJ1-4
CASSYSFRALGWKLFF
TGTGCCAGCAGTTACTCTTTCCGGGCCCTGGGGTGGAAACTGTTTTTT
>-|TRBV29-1|once|TRBJ2-7
CSVPEQGGLREQYF
TGCAGCGTCCCTGAACAGGGAGGGTTACGAGAGCAGTACTTC
>TRBD1|TRBV6-5|-|TRBJ2-7
CASSYSIGQASYEQYF
TGTGCCAGCAGTTACTCGATCGGACAGGCCAGTTACGAGCAGTACTTC
>-|TRBV5-6|once|TRBJ2-4
CASSLWGSGRVGLRNIQYF
TGTGCCAGCAGCTTGTGGGGATCCGGCAGGGTGGGTTTGAGGAACATTCAGTACTTC
>TRBD2|TRBV29-1|-|TRBJ2-5
CSVEVAGGIRETQYF
TGCAGCGTTGAGGTTGCGGGAGGTATTCGAGAGACCCAGTACTTC
>-|TRBV10-3|-|TRBJ2-2
CAISDFGSGTGELFF
TGTGCCATCAGTGATTTTGGGTCTGGGACCGGGGAGCTGTTTTTT
>TRBD2|TRBV28|-|TRBJ2-5
CASSLFLAGVREETQYF
TGTGCCAGCAGTTTATTCCTAGCGGGAGTTCGGGAAGAGACCCAGTACTTC
>-|TRBV9|-|TRBJ2-3
CASSVVGGGPDTQYF
TGTGCCAGCAGCGTAGTTGGAGGGGGTCCAGATACGCAGTATTTT
>-|TRBV5-6|once|TRBJ1-6
CASSLVQGYSPLHF
TGTGCCAGCAGCTTGGTTCAGGGTTATTCACCCCTCCACTTT
>-|TRBV10-2|-|TRBJ1-2
CASSDNPRSGYTF
TGCGCCAGCAGTGACAATCCCCGAAGTGGCTACACCTTC
>TRBD2|TRBV7-9|-|TRBJ2-7
CASSPRTSGTSCEQYF
TGCGCCAGCAGCCCCCGGACTAGCGGGACTTCCTGCGAGCAGTACTTC
>-|TRBV7-6|-|TRBJ2-7
CATDDRTYEQYF
TGTGCCACCGATGACCGGACCTACGAGCAGTACTTC
>-|TRBV27|few|TRBJ2-7
CASSFRGYEQYF
TGTGCCAGCAGTTTCCGGGGCTACGAGCAGTACTTC
>-|TRBV19|once|TRBJ1-3
CASSIEEGTSGNTIYF
TGTGCCAGTAGTATAGAAGAAGGCACATCAGGAAACACCATATATTTT
>-|TRBV4-1|-|TRBJ2-3
CASSHSTTGADTQYF
TGCGCCAGCAGCCACTCGACTACCGGGGCAGATACGCAGTATTTT
>TRBD1|TRBV15|-|TRBJ1-1
CATSLGRGLRTEAFF
TGTGCCACCAGCTTGGGGAGGGGGCTGAGGACTGAAGCTTTCTTT
>-|TRBV13|-|TRBJ2-7
CASSTGPSSYEQYF
TGTGCCAGCAGTACAGGGCCTAGCTCCTACGAGCAGTACTTC
>TRBD1|TRBV6-5|-|TRBJ2-7
CASSWDRGSYEQYF
TGTGCCAGCAGTTGGGACAGGGGTAGCTACGAGCAGTACTTC
>-|TRBV27|-|TRBJ1-3
CASSAGPNWNTIYF
TGTGCCAGCAGTGCGGGACCAAATTGGAACACCATATATTTT
>-|TRBV6-6|-|TRBJ1-1
CASSYGNMNTEAFF
TGTGCCAGCAGTTACGGCAACATGAACACTGAAGCTTTCTTT
>TRBD1|TRBV7-9|-|TRBJ1-2
CASSSGTDYYGYTF
TGTGCCAGCAGCTCCGGGACAGACTATTATGGCTACACCTTC
>-|TRBV5-1|-|TRBJ2-1
CASSLDRENEQFF
TGCGCCAGCAGCTTGGACAGGGAGAATGAGCAGTTCTTC
>-|TRBV9|-|TRBJ2-1
CASSVGIMGTHNEQFF
TGTGCCAGCAGCGTAGGGATCATGGGTACCCACAATGAGCAGTTCTTC
>-|TRBV29-1|-|TRBJ2-7
CSVEDPDGSAYEQYF
TGCAGCGTTGAAGACCCGGACGGATCAGCCTACGAGCAGTACTTC
>-|TRBV11-3|-|TRBJ2-1
CASSPAVGNEQFF
TGTGCCAGCAGCCCGGCAGTGGGGAATGAGCAGTTCTTC
>-|TRBV7-8|-|TRBJ1-2
CASSPARAYYGYTF
TGTGCCAGCAGCCCTGCCAGGGCCTACTATGGCTACACCTTC
>-|TRBV27|few|TRBJ2-2
CASSSPSGELFF
TGTGCCAGCAGTTCCCCCAGCGGGGAGCTGTTTTTT
>TRBD2|TRBV6-1|-|TRBJ2-7
CASLSGGSYEQYF
TGTGCCAGCCTCTCGGGAGGGTCCTACGAGCAGTACTTC
>TRBD1|TRBV5-4|-|TRBJ1-1
CASSPGTGVMNTEAFF
TGTGCCAGCAGCCCGGGGACAGGCGTGATGAACACTGAAGCTTTCTTT
>TRBD1|TRBV27|once|TRBJ1-5
CASSFSGGGQPQHF
TGTGCCAGCAGTTTCTCAGGGGGTGGGCAGCCCCAGCATTTT
>TRBD1|TRBV10-1|once|TRBJ2-3
CASSAPTGGTDTQYF
TGCGCCAGCAGCGCTCCGACAGGGGGCACAGATACGCAGTATTTT
>TRBD1|TRBV25-1|-|TRBJ1-2
CASSDPGTGIRGYTF
TGTGCCAGCAGTGACCCCGGGACAGGGATCCGGGGCTACACCTTC
>-|TRBV4-1|-|TRBJ1-5
CASSQSRQHNQPQHF
TGCGCCAGCAGCCAATCGAGACAGCACAATCAGCCCCAGCATTTT
>-|TRBV7-6|-|TRBJ1-1
CASSLVVYTEAFF
TGTGCCAGCAGCTTAGTTGTTTACACTGAAGCTTTCTTT
>-|TRBV5-6|once|TRBJ1-3
CASSVGGNPWGNTIYF
TGTGCCAGCAGCGTAGGAGGGAACCCGTGGGGAAACACCATATATTTT
>-|TRBV9|-|TRBJ2-1
CASSASGSKGSEQFF
TGTGCCAGCAGCGCATCCGGGTCTAAGGGTTCAGAGCAGTTCTTC
>TRBD1|TRBV7-9|-|TRBJ2-6
CASSLRDRGVGANVLTF
TGTGCCAGCAGCCTCCGGGACAGGGGGGTTGGGGCCAACGTCCTGACTTTC
>-|TRBV27|-|TRBJ2-7
CASSRAAGSYEQYF
TGTGCCAGCAGCCGGGCGGCAGGCTCCTACGAGCAGTACTTC
>-|TRBV19|once|TRBJ2-1
CASTTGFWNEQFF
TGTGCCAGTACTACAGGGTTCTGGAATGAGCAGTTCTTC
>TRBD2|TRBV7-9|-|TRBJ2-1
CASSQIAGGQYNEQFF
TGTGCCAGCAGTCAAATAGCGGGAGGGCAGTACAATGAGCAGTTCTTC
>TRBD1|TRBV4-3|-|TRBJ1-1
CASRYGQGGTEAFF
TGCGCCAGCAGGTACGGACAGGGGGGGACTGAAGCTTTCTTT
>TRBD1|TRBV2|-|TRBJ2-1
CASSEGTGYNEQFF
TGTGCCAGCAGTGAAGGGACAGGGTACAATGAGCAGTTCTTC
>-|TRBV2|-|TRBJ2-7
CASRQGPSSYEQYF
TGTGCCAGCAGGCAGGGACCGAGCTCCTACGAGCAGTACTTC
>-|TRBV7-3|-|TRBJ2-3
CASSNEGLVTDTQYF
TGTGCCAGCAGCAACGAGGGGCTTGTCACCGATACGCAGTATTTT
>TRBD2|TRBV7-2|-|TRBJ2-7
CASSLPGLAGGRWLYEQYF
TGTGCCAGCAGCTTACCGGGACTAGCGGGAGGACGTTGGCTCTACGAGCAGTACTTC
>-|TRBV4-1|-|TRBJ2-7
CASSRLGGESYEQYF
TGCGCCAGCAGCCGGCTGGGGGGCGAATCCTACGAGCAGTACTTC
>TRBD2|TRBV27|-|TRBJ2-1
CASSSLAGSREQFF
TGTGCCAGCAGTTCCCTAGCGGGGAGTCGGGAGCAGTTCTTC
>TRBD2|TRBV13|-|TRBJ2-7
CASSLGGLGTYEQYF
TGTGCCAGCAGCTTAGGGGGACTAGGCACCTACGAGCAGTACTTC